The 19 T cell receptor beta chains reported below all come from one sample, sequenced in a study of control samples from healthy donors and cancer patients. TCRdb's table, derived via immunoSEQ multiplex PCR, lists solely in-frame clones and lacks some. The repertoire includes about 140,000 clones, approximately 91% of them detected once, and roughly 10% sits in the top ten. Sequencing input: blood. These receptor sequences come from a woman in her 30s in good health.

The V gene is TRBV28, the J gene TRBJ1-6, with TRBD1 as a possible D gene (6 bases). The germline V gene has CDR1 MDHEN and CDR2 SYDVKM. The CDR3 extends over 14 amino acids. CDR3 nucleotide sequence: TGTGTCACCGTACAGGGAAATGGGAGATCACCCCTCCACTTT. This gives the protein CVTVQGNGRSPLHF.

This clone has just a few counts. The CDR3 sequence is CASSGPQGPTYEQYF. CDR3 coding DNA: TGTGCCAGCAGCGGTCCACAGGGACCTACCTACGAGCAGTACTTC. The rearrangement joins TRBV9 to TRBJ2-7; D might be TRBD1 (6 bases). Germline assignment: CDR1 SGDLS and CDR2 YYNGEE. The ends were cut back, 3 bases at V and 2 bases at J, with 15 bases in the middle. The CDR3 is 15 residues long.

This chain uses TRBV28 with TRBJ2-1, with unresolved D. This CDR3 spans 14 amino acids. Looked up from germline, CDR1 is MDHEN and CDR2 is SYDVKM. V shed 1 base and J shed 6 bases, with 10 bases lying between them. CDR3 sequence (DNA): TGTGCCAGCAGTTTATCCGGACCCCCCAATGAGCAGTTCTTC. Translating gives CASSLSGPPNEQFF. The whole variable domain, remainder taken from reference TRBV28 and TRBJ2-1, is DVKVTQSSRYLVKRTGEKVFLECVQDMDHENMFWYRQDPGLGLRLIYFSYDVKMKEKGDIPEGYSVSREKKERFSLILESASTNQTSMYLCASSLSGPPNEQFFGPGTRLTVL.

This rearrangement joins TRBV25-1 to TRBJ1-1; D remains unclear. Germline V CDR1 and CDR2: MGHDK, SYGVNS. Deletions cut 5 bases from V and 1 base from J, with 8 bases between. The CDR3 is 13 residues long. CDR3 in DNA: TGTGCCAGCAGTATGCCGGGGAACACTGAAGCTTTCTTT. Encoded protein: CASSMPGNTEAFF. The full variable domain, its missing parts supplied by reference TRBV25-1 and TRBJ1-1, is EADIYQTPRYLVIGTGKKITLECSQTMGHDKMYWYQQDPGMELHLIHYSYGVNSTEKGDLSSESTVSRIRTEHFPLTLESARPSHTSQYLCASSMPGNTEAFFGQGTRLTVV.

The chain carries TRBV15 and TRBJ2-7; a possible D gene is TRBD2 (5 bases). The CDR3 is made up of 15 amino acids. V lost 4 bases and J 3 bases, leaving 16 bases between the germline ends. In germline, CDR1 is LNHNV, CDR2 YYDKDF (reference sequence). The CDR3 protein is CATSIEKARGYEQYF. The CDR3 bases are TGTGCCACCAGCATAGAAAAGGCCCGGGGCTACGAGCAGTACTTC.

This chain uses TRBV7-9 with TRBJ2-1; the D gene is possibly TRBD2 (6 bases). This CDR3 contains 17 residues. Germline lookup yields CDR1 SEHNR and CDR2 FQNEAQ (reference sequence). Trimming shortened V by 1 base and J by 4 bases, and 17 bases separated the two germline ends. In DNA form, the CDR3 reads TGTGCCAGCAGCTTAGATGAGATCGGAGGGAGGTACAATGAGCAGTTCTTC. As protein: CASSLDEIGGRYNEQFF.

The chain carries TRBV5-5 and TRBJ1-2; no clear D. This CDR3 is built from 13 residues. CDR1 SGHKS and CDR2 YYEKEE come from the germline V gene (reference sequence). V was pared by 0 bases and J by 8 bases, with 11 bases between. The CDR3: CASSLVSTEGYTF. For the CDR3, the DNA is TGTGCCAGCAGCTTGGTGAGCACGGAAGGCTACACCTTC.

The genes are TRBV19 and TRBJ1-1; possible D gene TRBD1, 6 bases. Germline V gene sequence: CDR1 LNHDA, CDR2 SQIVND (reference sequence). The V gene lost 5 bases and the J gene lost 1 base, with 23 bases spanning the gap. CDR3 length equals 18 residues. CDR3 region: CASSPPSLGTRGNTEAFF. The CDR3 DNA sequence: TGTGCCAGTAGTCCCCCCTCCTTGGGGACAAGGGGGAACACTGAAGCTTTCTTT.

This chain's CDR3 is CASSPLSGVGETLHF. DNA of the CDR3: TGTGCCAGCAGCCCACTTTCGGGGGTGGGCGAAACCCTCCACTTT. The chain employs TRBV5-5 and TRBJ1-6; D may be TRBD1 (5 bases). This CDR3 is built from 15 residues. V was trimmed by 4 bases and J by 14 bases, leaving 22 bases between them. Germline loops: CDR1 SGHKS, CDR2 YYEKEE (reference sequence).

The V gene is TRBV19, the J gene TRBJ1-5; maybe TRBD1 (5 bases). The germline V gene encodes CDR1 LNHDA and CDR2 SQIVND (reference sequence). The CDR3 has 16 residues. V lost 6 bases and J lost 3, with 18 bases in between. The CDR3 region is CASSLAYGGTNQPQHF. The DNA of the CDR3 is TGTGCCAGTAGCCTGGCATACGGGGGTACCAATCAGCCCCAGCATTTT.

The DNA of the CDR3 is TGTGCCAGCGCCCGGACTAGCGGGGGCTCCTACAATGAGCAGTTCTTC. Encoded protein: CASARTSGGSYNEQFF. The V call is TRBV6-4, the J call TRBJ2-1; 13 positions match TRBD2. Germline V lookup: CDR1 MRHNA, CDR2 SNTAGT. The CDR3 extends over 16 amino acids. J was trimmed by 0 bases and V by 8 bases; bases with no gene match: 4.

The chain has TRBV29-1 and TRBJ2-5; a possible D gene is TRBD2 (6 bases). V gave up 7 bases and J gave up 3 bases, with 12 bases separating them. The germline V gene has CDR1 SQVTM and CDR2 ANQGSEA. This CDR3 has 12 residues. CDR3 bases: TGCAGCGGCGGAGGGGACGAAGAGACCCAGTACTTC. Translation: CSGGGDEETQYF.

The chain links TRBV12-3 or TRBV12-4 to TRBJ2-7; maybe TRBD1 (6 bases). This CDR3 spans 13 amino acids. Trimming cost V 10 bases and J 7 bases, with 20 bases left between them. Here the CDR3 DNA reads TGTGCCACCTCAGGAAGGGGGTTGGGGGAGCAGTACTTC. Protein sequence: CATSGRGLGEQYF.

This clone was seen once. This chain uses TRBV11-2 with TRBJ2-5; D possibly uses TRBD1 or TRBD2 (7 bases each). Deletions cut 4 bases from V and 2 bases from J, with 14 bases between. Looked up from germline, CDR1 is SGHAT and CDR2 is FQNNGV. CDR3 size: 15 residues. The DNA for the CDR3 is TGTGCCAGCAGCTGGCAGGGGGGAGGGCAAGAGACCCAGTACTTC. Translating gives CASSWQGGGQETQYF.

This chain joins TRBV9 and TRBJ2-4; tentatively, D is TRBD2 (5 bases). The CDR3 has 12 amino acids. CDR1 and CDR2 from the germline V gene are SGDLS and YYNGEE. V lost 3 bases, J lost 10 bases, and 11 bases lay in between. The CDR3 region is CASSGATSIQYF. The CDR3 DNA is TGTGCCAGCAGCGGGGCCACTAGTATTCAGTACTTC.

The V call is TRBV2, the J call TRBJ1-5; D gene uncertain. Trimming took 6 bases from V and 1 from J, leaving 7 bases between them. Germline lookup yields CDR1 SNHLY and CDR2 FYNNEI. The CDR3 is 13 amino acids. The CDR3 DNA reads TGTGCCAGCAGGAGTCGCAGCAATCAGCCCCAGCATTTT. Its protein is CASRSRSNQPQHF.

The V gene is TRBV6-1, the J gene TRBJ1-5; unclear D gene. Trimming removed 2 bases from V and 7 bases from J, with 12 bases in between. This CDR3 region has 14 residues. Germline CDR1 reads MNHNS; CDR2 reads SASEGT. The CDR3 here is CASSESGRFQPQHF. In nucleotides, the CDR3 is TGTGCCAGCAGTGAATCGGGCAGGTTCCAGCCCCAGCATTTT.

This chain links TRBV18 with TRBJ1-6; D remains ambiguous. V lost 4 bases to trimming and J lost 7 bases, with 14 bases between them. The CDR3 is 15 amino acids. Germline CDR1 reads KGHSH; CDR2 reads LQKENI. The CDR3: CASSLGMEWNSPLHF. CDR3 sequence (DNA): TGTGCCAGCTCACTGGGGATGGAGTGGAATTCACCCCTCCACTTT.

This clone has a single count. For the CDR3, the DNA is TGTGCCAGTAGTATTGAGGGACGAGCTAACTATGGCTACACCTTC. Its translation is CASSIEGRANYGYTF. The gene calls are TRBV19 and TRBJ1-2, with D maybe TRBD1 (5 bases). The V end was cut by 3 bases, the J end by 0 bases, with 11 bases between. The germline V gene encodes CDR1 LNHDA and CDR2 SQIVND (reference sequence). The length of the CDR3 is 15 residues.